This T cell receptor beta chain was recorded in a study of PD-1 and CTLA-4 blockade in melanoma. Some clones are missing from TCRdb's copy, which holds only in-frame ones; the method was immunoSEQ multiplex PCR. The table lists some 33,000 clones, about 87% of them singletons, with roughly 7% in the top ten. This receptor was identified in a human donor with melanoma. Specimen: CD8+ T cells from peripheral blood, collected from a patient given anti-PD-1 treatment.

The CDR3 region has the DNA TGTGCCAGCAGCCCATCTACAGGGGAATACACTGAAGCTTTCTTT. This sequence encodes CASSPSTGEYTEAFF. The genes are TRBV9 and TRBJ1-1; the match to TRBD1 covers 7 bases. The V and J ends lost 4 bases and 3 bases, in that order; junction bases with no gene match: 9. The CDR3 runs to 15 residues. Germline CDR1 reads SGDLS; CDR2 reads YYNGEE.